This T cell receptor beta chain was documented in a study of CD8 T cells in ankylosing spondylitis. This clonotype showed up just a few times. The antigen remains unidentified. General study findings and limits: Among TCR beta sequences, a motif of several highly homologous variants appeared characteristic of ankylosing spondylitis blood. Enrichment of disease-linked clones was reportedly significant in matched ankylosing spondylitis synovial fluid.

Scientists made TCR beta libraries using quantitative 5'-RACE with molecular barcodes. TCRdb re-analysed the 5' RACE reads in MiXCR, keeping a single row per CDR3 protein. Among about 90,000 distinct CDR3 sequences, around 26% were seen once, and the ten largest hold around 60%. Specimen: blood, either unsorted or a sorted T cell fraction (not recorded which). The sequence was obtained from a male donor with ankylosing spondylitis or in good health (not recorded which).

CDR3 region: CASSLYLTGELFF. CDR3 DNA sequence: TGTGCCAGCAGCTTGTACCTCACCGGGGAGCTGTTTTTT. This chain uses TRBV5-5 with TRBJ2-2; D gene unclear. The length of the CDR3 is 13 residues. V was pared by 1 base and J by 4 bases, with 5 bases between. Germline V CDR1 and CDR2: SGHKS, YYEKEE (reference sequence).